Listed below are T cell receptor beta chains from one sample, sequenced in a study of Ad26.COV2.S vaccination and SARS-CoV-2 variants. Profiled with immunoSEQ multiplex PCR; TCRdb holds only in-frame clones, not every one. The sample consists of about 350,000 clones, roughly nine tenths of them appearing once. Sequenced material: peripheral blood, taken in a trial of Ad26.COV2.S vaccine versus placebo. The receptors were sampled from a person between 18 and 59 years old who received the Ad26.COV2.S COVID-19 vaccine or a placebo. Each CDR3 is given without its conserved first and last residue. Each record gives: J gene, V gene, CDR3 length, CDR3 protein.

j_call: TRBJ1-5
v_call: TRBV19
cdr3_length: 13
cdr3_aa: ASSTTRGGEQPQH

j_call: TRBJ1-3
v_call: TRBV19
cdr3_length: 13
cdr3_aa: ASSKGRIPGNTIY

j_call: TRBJ2-1
v_call: TRBV7-2
cdr3_length: 13
cdr3_aa: ASSFTSGAYNEQF

j_call: TRBJ1-6
v_call: TRBV30
cdr3_length: 13
cdr3_aa: AWARTVLTNSPLH

j_call: TRBJ2-7
v_call: TRBV6-5
cdr3_length: 10
cdr3_aa: ASRELIYEQY

j_call: TRBJ2-1
v_call: TRBV12-5
cdr3_length: 14
cdr3_aa: ASGLVTSGGATEQF

j_call: TRBJ2-1
v_call: TRBV5-1
cdr3_length: 13
cdr3_aa: ASSLVVGDYNEQF

j_call: TRBJ2-1
v_call: TRBV7-3
cdr3_length: 12
cdr3_aa: ASSLMQRVNEQF

j_call: TRBJ2-2
v_call: TRBV5-1
cdr3_length: 14
cdr3_aa: ASSLHGTPQDRELF

j_call: TRBJ1-1
v_call: TRBV5-5
cdr3_length: 14
cdr3_aa: ASSLSSFLMNTEAF

j_call: TRBJ1-5
v_call: TRBV19
cdr3_length: 12
cdr3_aa: ASSWDTHNQPQH

j_call: TRBJ2-2
v_call: TRBV28
cdr3_length: 13
cdr3_aa: ASSSGTGGSGELF

j_call: TRBJ2-1
v_call: TRBV2
cdr3_length: 12
cdr3_aa: ASSYLTAYNEQF

j_call: TRBJ1-1
v_call: TRBV27
cdr3_length: 15
cdr3_aa: ASRFIQGRAGNTEAF

j_call: TRBJ2-3
v_call: TRBV30
cdr3_length: 15
cdr3_aa: AWRDLLAGAHGDTQY

j_call: TRBJ2-5
v_call: TRBV6-2/TRBV6-3
cdr3_length: 16
cdr3_aa: ASSYSRRASGQGETQY

j_call: TRBJ1-1
v_call: TRBV10-3
cdr3_length: 9
cdr3_aa: AIFDGTEAF

j_call: TRBJ1-2
v_call: TRBV18
cdr3_length: 14
cdr3_aa: ASSPDAKGQRGGYT

j_call: TRBJ2-5
v_call: TRBV2
cdr3_length: 12
cdr3_aa: ASSDPGGRETQY

j_call: TRBJ2-2
v_call: TRBV9
cdr3_length: 13
cdr3_aa: ASSADRADTGELF

j_call: TRBJ2-1
v_call: TRBV5-4
cdr3_length: 11
cdr3_aa: ASSSRDNNEQF

j_call: TRBJ1-2
v_call: TRBV19
cdr3_length: 13
cdr3_aa: ASSRPQGANYGYT

j_call: TRBJ2-3
v_call: TRBV9
cdr3_length: 14
cdr3_aa: ASSAREGVFTDTQY

j_call: TRBJ2-3
v_call: TRBV30
cdr3_length: 13
cdr3_aa: AWSDKRDHTDTQY

j_call: TRBJ2-7
v_call: TRBV2
cdr3_length: 15
cdr3_aa: ASSEAIPSGGYYEQY

j_call: TRBJ2-7
v_call: TRBV9
cdr3_length: 13
cdr3_aa: ASSVGPGGLDEQY

j_call: TRBJ1-1
v_call: TRBV7-3
cdr3_length: 12
cdr3_aa: ASSSQGAGTEAF

j_call: TRBJ2-5
v_call: TRBV6-6
cdr3_length: 13
cdr3_aa: ASSYSIGAGETQY

j_call: TRBJ2-3
v_call: TRBV5-1
cdr3_length: 12
cdr3_aa: ASSSGQSTDTQY

j_call: TRBJ2-1
v_call: TRBV19
cdr3_length: 13
cdr3_aa: ASTSPGTYNNEQF

j_call: TRBJ2-7
v_call: TRBV28
cdr3_length: 12
cdr3_aa: ASSFVGGSYEQY

j_call: TRBJ2-3
v_call: TRBV7-8
cdr3_length: 10
cdr3_aa: ASRPGTDTQY

j_call: TRBJ2-7
v_call: TRBV7-9
cdr3_length: 13
cdr3_aa: ASSAPGQGNYEQY